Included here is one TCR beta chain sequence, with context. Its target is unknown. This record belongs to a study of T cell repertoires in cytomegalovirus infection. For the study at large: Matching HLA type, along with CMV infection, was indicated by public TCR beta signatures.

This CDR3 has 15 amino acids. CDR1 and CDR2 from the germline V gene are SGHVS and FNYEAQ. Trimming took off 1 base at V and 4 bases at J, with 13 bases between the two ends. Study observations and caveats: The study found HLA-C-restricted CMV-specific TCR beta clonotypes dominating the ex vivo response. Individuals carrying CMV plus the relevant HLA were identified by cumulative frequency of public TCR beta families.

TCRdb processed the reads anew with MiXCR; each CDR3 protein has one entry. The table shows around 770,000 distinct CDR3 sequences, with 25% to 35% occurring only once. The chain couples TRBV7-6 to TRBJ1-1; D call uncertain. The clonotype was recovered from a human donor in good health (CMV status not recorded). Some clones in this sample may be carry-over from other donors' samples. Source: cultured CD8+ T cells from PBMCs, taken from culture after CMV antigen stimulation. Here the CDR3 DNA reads TGTGCCAGCAGCTTAGGGCGTCCAGGCTTCACTGAAGCTTTCTTT. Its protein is CASSLGRPGFTEAFF.